This TCR beta chain was captured in a study of cytomegalovirus exposure and HLA in healthy donors. It was with 60 Vbeta and 13 Jbeta primers that the PCR ran. Method: immunoSEQ multiplex PCR; TCRdb's copy keeps in-frame clones and lacks some. The sample yields 100,000 or so clones, 80% seen once. Points from the study as a whole: Reports indicated that the classifier achieved high specificity and sensitivity in diagnosing cytomegalovirus status. The majority of TCR sequences were rare, yet some public TCRs appeared in many donors.

CDR1 SEHNR and CDR2 FQNEAQ come from the germline V gene (reference sequence). CDR3 size: 15 residues. In regard to this clone: Antigen unknown. Germline and junction disagree at one end, which may indicate a read error.

The sample comprised PBMCs. This rearrangement joins TRBV7-9 to TRBJ2-7, with 7 bases aligning to TRBD1. The TCR sequence derives from a man between 18 and 29 years old in good health and CMV-seronegative. The CDR3 is CASSIRDRTTYEQHF. For the CDR3, the DNA is TGTGCCAGCAGCATACGGGACAGAACGACCTACGAGCAGCACTTC.